The TCR beta chain under discussion was sequenced for a study of blood T cell repertoires in COVID-19. Whole-study context: The study drew acute and convalescent COVID-19 samples from the United States, Italy and Spain. Sample material is recorded as cDNA or gDNA derived from T cells, B-cell-depleted T cells, or PBMCs.

In the authors' methods: Estimated nucleated cell counts came from reference gene primer amplification. Assay: immunoSEQ multiplex PCR; the TCRdb copy retains only in-frame clones and omits some. V and J calls and clone size are those listed in that table; D and trimming were worked out from the DNA. The sample records about 220,000 clones, 80% to 85% being singletons. In germline, CDR1 is MNHEY, CDR2 SVGEGT. The CDR3 sequence is 13 residues long. Trimming took 5 bases from V and 6 from J, leaving 11 bases between them. Seattle enrolled patients during active infection and tracked them longitudinally.

V gene TRBV6-2 or TRBV6-3 combines with J gene TRBJ2-1; a weak D match, TRBD1 (6 bases). This sequence originates from a woman in her seventies with COVID-19, enrolled during active disease. The sample consisted of peripheral blood. The CDR3 spells CASSHRDGNEQFF. The CDR3 DNA is TGTGCCAGCAGTCACAGGGACGGCAATGAGCAGTTCTTC.